These 27 T cell receptor beta chains originate from one sample sequenced in a study of tissue T cells after allogeneic stem cell transplantation. The repertoire was sequenced with immunoSEQ multiplex PCR; TCRdb's copy has only in-frame clones and lacks some. The sample lists some 6,300 clones, approximately 45% occurring once. Time point: mouse harvest day 7 after allogeneic transplant. The graft held 10^6 splenic CD5+ T cells and 10^7 T-cell-depleted bone marrow cells. Sequencing was performed on gut tissue. These receptors were collected from a female BALB/c mouse given C57BL/6 T cells with graft-versus-host disease after an allogeneic hematopoietic cell transplant.

With regard to this clone: Mouse names are used for the genes. The sequence runs out 1 residue before the end of the CDR3; the remainder is reconstructed from the germline J gene. V is TRBV19 and J is TRBJ2-7; 11 bases are a match to TRBD1. There are 13 residues in the CDR3. Germline CDR1 FNHDT, CDR2 SITEND (reference sequence). Losses at the gene ends were 5 bases for V and 4 bases for J; bases not matched to a gene: 2. The sequenced part of the CDR3 DNA is TGTGCCAGCAGGGGGGACAGGGGGTATGAACAGTAC. This gives the protein CASRGDRGYEQY. The entire CDR3 protein is CASRGDRGYEQYF.

A word on this clone: The gene symbols are mouse symbols. With the read ending 1 residue before the CDR3 end, the germline J gene is used to fill in that end. The chain links TRBV26 to TRBJ1-3, with no clear D. Germline CDR1 reads KGHPV; CDR2 reads FQNQEV (reference sequence). Trimming shortened V by 2 bases and J by 1 base, and 6 bases separated the two germline ends. The CDR3 length is 14 residues. The part of the CDR3 DNA that was read is TGTGCCAGCAGTCTGGTGGGGTCTGGAAATACGCTCTAT. Translated, it gives CASSLVGSGNTLY. The full CDR3 protein reads CASSLVGSGNTLYF.

Remarks on this clone: Gene names follow the mouse nomenclature. The read falls 1 residue short of the CDR3 end, and the missing part is taken from the germline J gene. The V and J genes are TRBV15 and TRBJ2-2, with TRBD1 identical over 9 bases. Unmatched junction bases numbered 4, after V lost 4 bases and J lost 4 bases. The germline V gene encodes CDR1 SGHND and CDR2 FRSKSL. The CDR3 totals 15 residues. CDR3 DNA (partial): TGTGCCAGCAGTTCGGACAGGGGAAGCACCGGGCAGCTCTAC. Residues: CASSSDRGSTGQLY. The full CDR3 is CASSSDRGSTGQLYF.

This clone has a handful of counts. Here the gene names and germline are mouse. The CDR3 end is not reached by the read, which stops 1 residue before it; the germline J gene fills it in. Within the sample, other DNA sequences also encode this same CDR3. The J gene is TRBJ1-2, the V gene TRBV26; D is possibly TRBD1 (5 bases). In germline, CDR1 is KGHPV, CDR2 FQNQEV (reference sequence). Trimming pared 3 bases from V and 2 bases from J, leaving 7 bases between. This CDR3 has 13 amino acids. The CDR3 reads CASSLQGNSDYTF. The part of the CDR3 DNA that was read is TGTGCCAGCAGTCTCCAGGGTAACTCCGACTACACC.

With respect to this clone: The gene symbols are mouse symbols. The sequenced fragment ends 1 residue before the CDR3 boundary, so the rest is inferred from the germline J gene. This chain connects TRBV13-1 to TRBJ2-5; D is perhaps TRBD1 (5 bases). The CDR3 has 13 amino acids. V lost 0 bases, J lost 4 bases, and 6 bases lay in between. Germline V CDR1 and CDR2: NSHNY, SYGAGN. Partial CDR3 DNA: TGTGCCAGCAGTGATGGAGGGGAAGACACCCAGTAC. It is translated as CASSDGGEDTQY. The entire CDR3 protein reads CASSDGGEDTQYF.

This clone was detected a few times. The germline and genes are mouse ones. The read falls 1 residue short of the CDR3 end, and the missing part is taken from the germline J gene. The J gene is TRBJ1-4, the V gene TRBV15; D not certain. The V and J ends lost 5 bases and 2 bases respectively, with 9 bases between them. The CDR3 extends over 14 amino acids. CDR1 is SGHND and CDR2 is FRSKSL in the germline V gene. The CDR3 DNA, read in part, is TGTGCCAGCAGTCCCGGGCCCTCCAACGAAAGATTATTT. Amino acids: CASSPGPSNERLF. The CDR3 in its entirety is CASSPGPSNERLFF.

Points on this clone: Gene and germline names: mouse. The CDR3 is cut off 1 residue early in the read; its end comes from the germline J gene. The chain links TRBV2 to TRBJ2-7; 9 nucleotides line up with TRBD2. The CDR3 contains 14 residues. V lost 1 base and J lost 3; bases outside the gene matches: 1. Germline V lookup: CDR1 LGHNA, CDR2 YSYQKL. The CDR3 bases that were read are TGTGCCAGCAGCCAAGGACTGGGGGTCTATGAACAGTAC. This codes for CASSQGLGVYEQY. The whole CDR3 protein is CASSQGLGVYEQYF.

A remark on this clone: Mouse gene names apply. The observed sequence ends 1 residue before the CDR3 terminus, with the missing tail filled in from the germline J gene. The rearrangement uses TRBV2 and TRBJ1-1, with no clear D. This CDR3 is built from 16 residues. Trimming stripped 0 bases from V and 0 bases from J, with 11 bases between. Per the germline V gene, CDR1 is LGHNA and CDR2 is YSYQKL. The CDR3 bases that were read are TGTGCCAGCAGCCAAGAGGGGAGCGGGGCAAACACAGAAGTCTTC. It is translated as CASSQEGSGANTEVF. The complete CDR3 reads CASSQEGSGANTEVFF.

In its sample, this clone was seen a few times. Genes here carry mouse names. The read stops 1 residue short of the end of the CDR3; the missing end is completed from the germline J gene. The chain uses TRBV23 and TRBJ2-1; the tabulated D call, TRBD2, remains unverified against the DNA. Germline V CDR1 and CDR2: KGHTA, FQNQQP. This CDR3 comprises 14 residues. The covered CDR3 bases are TGCTCCAGCAGTCAATCTCTGGGGGGGCCTGAGCAGTTC. This sequence encodes CSSSQSLGGPEQF. Given in full, the CDR3 is CSSSQSLGGPEQFF.

This clone is medium-sized by share. Gene names are mouse gene names. The DNA ends 1 residue before the CDR3 does, and the rest of the CDR3 is filled in from the germline J gene. This rearrangement joins TRBV4 to TRBJ2-3, with D possibly matching TRBD1 (7 bases). The V end lost 5 bases, the J end lost 0 bases, and 12 bases lay between the germline ends. This CDR3 comprises 15 residues. Germline values: CDR1 LGHDT, CDR2 YNNKQL (reference sequence). CDR3 bases read: TGTGCCAGCAGCCACTGGGACAGTAGTGCAGAAACGCTGTAT. Amino acids: CASSHWDSSAETLY. The entire CDR3 sequence reads CASSHWDSSAETLYF.

This clone has only a few counts. The germline and genes are mouse ones. The read gets to within 1 residue of the CDR3 end, and the germline J gene fills in the rest. This chain links TRBV23 with TRBJ1-4; the table's D call, TRBD1, was not checked against the DNA. This CDR3 is 14 amino acids long. Germline V gene data show CDR1 as KGHTA and CDR2 as FQNQQP. The CDR3 sequence: CSSSSGTGGERLFF. The part of the CDR3 DNA that was read is TGCTCCAGCTCCTCCGGGACAGGAGGCGAAAGATTATTT.

As to this clone: Gene names refer to mouse genes. The read gets to within 1 residue of the CDR3 end, and the germline J gene fills in the rest. The V call is TRBV26, the J call TRBJ2-2, with 8 bases matching TRBD1. CDR1 and CDR2 from the germline V gene are KGHPV and FQNQEV (reference sequence). With 2 bases clipped from V and 4 bases from J, the junction kept 3 bases outside the gene matches. The CDR3 covers 15 residues. CDR3 bases read: TGTGCCAGCAGTCTGAGGCAGGGGGCCACCGGGCAGCTCTAC. Protein: CASSLRQGATGQLY. The full CDR3 reads CASSLRQGATGQLYF.

This clone appeared a few times. All gene names here are mouse names. With the read ending 1 residue before the CDR3 end, the germline J gene is used to fill in that end. The J gene is TRBJ2-3, the V gene TRBV3; unclear D gene. The CDR3 spans 15 residues. Trimming pared 2 bases from V and 0 bases from J, leaving 9 bases between. In germline, CDR1 is SNHLY, CDR2 FYNGKV (reference sequence). CDR3 loop: CASSLRVSSAETLYF. The part of the CDR3 DNA that was read is TGTGCCAGCAGCTTAAGGGTCTCTAGTGCAGAAACGCTGTAT.

The table lists this clone with a few counts. Germline and genes here are mouse. The missing CDR3 end, 1 residue past where the read stops, is filled in from the germline J gene. The chain employs TRBV1 and TRBJ2-1, with unresolved D. From germline, CDR1 is NSQYPW and CDR2 LRSPGD (reference sequence). V lost 3 bases, J lost 6 bases, and 6 bases lay in between. The CDR3 sequence is 12 residues long. CDR3 residues: CTCSARTAEQFF. The covered CDR3 bases are TGCACCTGCAGTGCCCGGACTGCTGAGCAGTTC.

This clone came up once. Genes and germline are mouse. The part of the CDR3 DNA that was read is TGTGCCAGCAGCTTAGGACAGGGCCAAGACACCCAGTAC. Protein sequence: CASSLGQGQDTQY. The CDR3 in full is CASSLGQGQDTQYF. The chain links TRBV3 to TRBJ2-5; 7 bases align to TRBD1. With the read ending 1 residue before the CDR3 end, the germline J gene is used to fill in that end. The CDR3 totals 14 residues. J lost 2 bases, V lost 1 base, and 0 bases had no gene match. The germline gives CDR1 SNHLY, CDR2 FYNGKV (reference sequence).

This clone has just a few counts. Germline and genes: mouse. The sequenced fragment ends 1 residue before the CDR3 boundary, so the rest is inferred from the germline J gene. V usage is TRBV20 and J usage is TRBJ1-4, with 10 bases that match TRBD1. This CDR3 is 14 amino acids long. Per the germline V gene, CDR1 is GFQATS and CDR2 is STVNSAI. J lost 3 bases, V lost 6 bases, and 4 bases had no gene match. The CDR3 sequence is CGAPTGGANERLFF. The part of the CDR3 DNA that was read is TGTGGTGCCCCGACAGGGGGCGCCAACGAAAGATTATTT.

Worth noting for this clone: Genes and germline are mouse. The sequenced fragment ends 1 residue before the CDR3 boundary, so the rest is inferred from the germline J gene. This rearrangement joins TRBV5 to TRBJ2-3; 7 bases align to TRBD1. V trimming: 3 bases; J trimming: 0 bases; junction bases outside the gene matches: 3. CDR1 LGHNA and CDR2 YNLKQL come from the germline V gene (reference sequence). The CDR3 loop spans 15 amino acids. The DNA read from the CDR3 is TGTGCCAGCAGCCACCTACAGGGGAGTGCAGAAACGCTGTAT. It is translated as CASSHLQGSAETLY. In full, the CDR3 is CASSHLQGSAETLYF.

Details on this clone: The genes and germline here are from mouse. The missing CDR3 end, 1 residue past where the read stops, is filled in from the germline J gene. V is TRBV26 and J is TRBJ2-1, with 9 bases identical to TRBD2. The CDR3 spans 14 residues. The V segment lost 5 bases and the J segment 4 bases; nucleotides outside the gene matches: 3. Per germline, CDR1 KGHPV and CDR2 FQNQEV (reference sequence). The CDR3: CASSKGLGYAEQFF. The CDR3 DNA, read in part, is TGTGCCAGCAGTAAAGGACTGGGGTATGCTGAGCAGTTC. The entire variable domain, with the rest obtained from reference TRBV26 and TRBJ2-1, is as follows: NSKVIQTPRYLVKGQGQKAKMRCIPEKGHPVVFWYQQNKNNEFKFLINFQNQEVLQQIDMTEKRFSAECPSNSPCSLEIQSSEAGDSALYLCASSKGLGYAEQFFGPGTRLTVL.

This clone was recorded only once. Gene names are mouse gene names. The read ends 1 residue before the CDR3 terminus; that terminus is restored from the germline J gene. The chain couples TRBV26 to TRBJ1-1; D is perhaps TRBD1 (5 bases). Trimming took 0 bases from V and 0 from J, leaving 11 bases between them. Germline V gives CDR1 KGHPV, CDR2 FQNQEV (reference sequence). The CDR3 covers 16 residues. The CDR3 loop is CASSLSRGVSNTEVFF. The part of the CDR3 DNA that was read is TGTGCCAGCAGTCTGTCGAGAGGGGTGTCAAACACAGAAGTCTTC.

A word on this clone: The genes and germline here are from mouse. The CDR3 end falls 1 residue outside the read, so it is completed with the germline J gene. The gene calls are TRBV20 and TRBJ1-1; D might be TRBD1 (6 bases). With 1 base removed from V and 4 bases from J, the gap between germline ends came to 13 bases. The CDR3 has 14 residues. Germline CDR1 reads GFQATS; CDR2 reads STVNSAI. The CDR3 here is CGARARGEGTEVFF. The sequenced part of the CDR3 DNA is TGTGGTGCTAGGGCCAGGGGAGAAGGCACAGAAGTCTTC.

Notes on this clone: A much larger clonotype is one base distant, so this may be a read error. These gene names are mouse names. Distinct nucleotide sequences in the sample also encode this CDR3. The CDR3 loop is CASSAGHLYAEQFF. The sequenced CDR3 bases are TGTGCTAGCAGTGCGGGACACCTCTACGCTGAGCAGTTC. The J gene is TRBJ2-1, the V gene TRBV29, with D perhaps TRBD1 (6 bases). Read data end 1 residue before the CDR3 end; the end is taken from the germline J gene. Between the trimmed V and J ends, which lost 5 bases and 7 bases, there was a span of 15 bases. Germline CDR1 MSHET, CDR2 SYDVDS. CDR3 length: 14 residues.

Turning to this clone: Mouse germline and gene names are used. The read halts 1 residue ahead of the CDR3 end, with the missing end drawn from the germline J gene. The chain has TRBV31 and TRBJ2-3; 14 bases map to TRBD2. J gave up 1 base and V 2 bases, and 2 bases lay outside the gene matches. In germline, CDR1 is GKSSPN, CDR2 SITVG. The CDR3 covers 16 residues. CDR3 loop: CAWSGDWGGRAETLYF. Incomplete CDR3 DNA: TGTGCCTGGAGTGGGGACTGGGGGGGCCGTGCAGAAACGCTGTAT.

This clone occurred a few times. The germline and genes are mouse ones. The read ends 1 residue before the CDR3 terminus; that terminus is restored from the germline J gene. The rearrangement uses TRBV26 and TRBJ2-5, with D possibly matching TRBD1 (6 bases). The CDR3 consists of 13 residues. V dropped 6 bases and J dropped 3 bases, with 10 bases sitting between them. The germline CDR1 and CDR2 sequences are KGHPV and FQNQEV (reference sequence). The CDR3 DNA, read in part, is TGTGCCAGCAGCCGACAGGAACAAGACACCCAGTAC. Its translation is CASSRQEQDTQY. The entire CDR3 is CASSRQEQDTQYF.

On this clone itself: Gene labels here are mouse ones. Coverage ceases 1 residue before the CDR3 finishes, and the germline J gene fills in the end. The J gene is TRBJ2-4, the V gene TRBV3, with 13 bases aligning to TRBD2. The CDR3 sequence is 16 residues long. V lost 6 bases, J lost 0 bases, and 3 bases stayed unmatched. Germline V CDR1 and CDR2: SNHLY, FYNGKV (reference sequence). The CDR3 protein is CASSRTGGASQNTLYF. The sequenced part of the CDR3 DNA is TGTGCCAGCAGTCGGACTGGGGGGGCTAGTCAAAACACCTTGTAC. The complete variable domain, with remaining parts taken from reference TRBV3 and TRBJ2-4, reads GPKVLQIPSHQIIDMGQMVTLNCDPVSNHLYFYWYKQILGQQMEFLVNFYNGKVMEKSKLFKDQFSVERPDGSYFTLKIQPTALEDSAVYFCASSRTGGASQNTLYFGAGTRLSVL.

On this clone: Gene labels here are mouse ones. The read is 1 residue too short to cover the CDR3 end, so that end is filled in from the germline J gene. The J gene is TRBJ1-3, the V gene TRBV26; D ambiguous. Looked up from germline, CDR1 is KGHPV and CDR2 is FQNQEV (reference sequence). This CDR3 comprises 14 residues. Trimming shortened V by 2 bases and J by 0 bases, and 5 bases separated the two germline ends. The CDR3 reads CASSLTYSGNTLYF. CDR3 DNA, as far as it was read: TGTGCCAGCAGTCTGACATATTCTGGAAATACGCTCTAT.

The sample holds one count of this clone. The gene names here belong to mouse. Read data end 1 residue before the CDR3 end; the end is taken from the germline J gene. The chain employs TRBV2 and TRBJ2-1; D perhaps matches TRBD1 (6 bases). Germline CDR1 reads LGHNA; CDR2 reads YSYQKL. The V gene lost 0 bases and the J gene lost 3 bases, with 9 bases spanning the gap. This CDR3 is 15 amino acids long. The covered CDR3 bases are TGTGCCAGCAGCCAAGAAGGGACACTCTATGCTGAGCAGTTC. Translating it yields CASSQEGTLYAEQF. The full CDR3 reads CASSQEGTLYAEQFF.

By share of the sample, this clone is large (0.1 to 1%). Here the gene names and germline are mouse. Read coverage stops 1 residue before the CDR3 terminus; the germline J gene supplies the remainder. This sequence joins TRBV5 and TRBJ2-5, with D possibly TRBD1 on 6 matching bases. This CDR3 is built from 13 residues. Germline V gene lookup returns CDR1 LGHNA and CDR2 YNLKQL (reference sequence). Trimming shortened V by 4 bases and J by 2 bases, and 7 bases separated the two germline ends. The CDR3 reads CASSPDSQDTQYF. CDR3 bases read: TGTGCCAGCAGCCCGGACAGCCAAGACACCCAGTAC.